These T cell receptor beta chains were read from a single sample in a study of cytomegalovirus exposure and HLA in healthy donors. Sequenced by immunoSEQ multiplex PCR; TCRdb stores in-frame clones only, minus some. The sample holds about 200,000 clones, 82% seen once. The sample taken for sequencing was PBMCs. The receptor source for this set is a woman aged 45-60 years in good health and CMV-seropositive. CDR3s include the opening cysteine and the closing phenylalanine or tryptophan. The D gene is left open where the match is weak. Expanded clones get a size class; other rows say once, few or many, or leave the size out.

.	15	TRBJ1-3	.	TRBV2	CASSQGFTSGNTIYF	TGTGCCAGCAGCCAGGGATTTACCTCTGGAAACACCATATATTTT
.	13	TRBJ2-1	.	TRBV7-7	CASSRGIYNEQFF	TGTGCTAGCTCACGGGGGATTTACAATGAGCAGTTCTTC
.	14	TRBJ1-2	.	TRBV18	CASSPLGGEGGYTF	TGTGCCAGCTCACCACTGGGAGGGGAAGGAGGCTACACCTTC
.	13	TRBJ2-2	.	TRBV5-1	CASSLGPPGELFF	TGCGCCAGCAGCTTGGGGCCCCCCGGGGAGCTGTTTTTT
.	15	TRBJ2-7	TRBD2	TRBV5-4	CASSLASGRVNEQYF	TGTGCCAGCAGCTTGGCTAGCGGGAGAGTAAACGAGCAGTACTTC
.	13	TRBJ2-2	TRBD1	TRBV7-9	CASSYRGPGELFF	TGTGCCAGCAGTTACAGGGGGCCCGGGGAGCTGTTTTTT
.	15	TRBJ1-5	.	TRBV6-5	CASSPYQGFNQPQHF	TGTGCCAGCAGCCCCTACCAGGGCTTCAATCAGCCCCAGCATTTT
.	15	TRBJ2-5	.	TRBV5-4	CASSRGGGNQETQYF	TGTGCCAGCAGCCGAGGGGGCGGGAACCAAGAGACCCAGTACTTC
.	15	TRBJ1-1	.	TRBV2	CASSGGGTLATEAFF	TGTGCCAGCAGTGGGGGGGGGACACTTGCCACTGAAGCTTTCTTT
few	15	TRBJ2-7	TRBD1	TRBV11-2	CASSPLFGTGNEQYF	TGTGCCAGCAGCCCCCTTTTCGGGACAGGGAACGAGCAGTACTTC
.	15	TRBJ2-1	.	TRBV7-9	CASSLGPPIYNEQFF	TGTGCCAGCAGCTTAGGGCCTCCCATATACAATGAGCAGTTCTTC
.	16	TRBJ1-4	.	TRBV7-9	CSSSLTGRGTDEKLFF	TGTTCCAGCAGCCTCACAGGGAGAGGGACGGATGAAAAACTGTTTTTT
.	14	TRBJ1-3	.	TRBV18	CASSPPGAKNTIYF	TGTGCCAGCTCACCACCGGGGGCTAAAAACACCATATATTTT
few	17	TRBJ1-1	.	TRBV4-1	CASSPSGRAFGRGEAFF	TGCGCCAGCAGCCCCTCCGGTAGGGCTTTCGGGCGGGGTGAAGCTTTCTTT
.	14	TRBJ2-3	TRBD2	TRBV5-1	CASSLSGAADTQYF	TGCGCCAGCAGCTTAAGCGGGGCGGCAGATACGCAGTATTTT
.	17	TRBJ2-3	TRBD2	TRBV7-9	CASSPGTSGRAWDTQYF	TGTGCCAGCAGCCCTGGGACTAGCGGGAGGGCCTGGGATACGCAGTATTTT
.	10	TRBJ2-3	.	TRBV30	CAWRGPTQYF	TGTGCCTGGAGGGGCCCCACGCAGTATTTT
.	12	TRBJ1-2	.	TRBV19	CASSTGVRSYTF	TGTGCCAGTAGTACAGGGGTGCGGAGCTACACCTTC
.	16	TRBJ1-2	TRBD1	TRBV28	CASSLPGTGLMYGYTF	TGTGCCAGCAGTCTACCCGGGACAGGGTTAATGTATGGCTACACCTTC
.	14	TRBJ2-7	TRBD2	TRBV27	CAPGTAGGPNEQYF	TGTGCTCCAGGGACAGCGGGGGGGCCCAACGAGCAGTACTTC
.	16	TRBJ2-5	TRBD1	TRBV5-1	CASSLAFTGGRETQYF	TGCGCCAGCAGCTTGGCTTTCACAGGGGGAAGAGAGACCCAGTACTTC
.	14	TRBJ1-6	.	TRBV29-1	CSVQTDRRDSPLHF	TGCAGCGTTCAGACTGACAGGCGAGATTCACCCCTCCACTTT
.	16	TRBJ1-2	.	TRBV12-5	CASGLVQGPTSYGYTF	TGTGCTAGTGGTTTGGTCCAGGGCCCAACCTCCTATGGCTACACCTTC
few	13	TRBJ1-1	.	TRBV19	CASSMTGNTEAFF	TGTGCCAGTAGCATGACAGGGAACACTGAAGCTTTCTTT
.	16	TRBJ2-1	TRBD2	TRBV28	CASHPRVAGVFNEQFF	TGTGCCAGTCACCCTAGGGTGGCGGGAGTGTTCAATGAGCAGTTCTTC
.	15	TRBJ2-7	.	TRBV28	CASSLQAKSSYEQYF	TGTGCCAGCAGTTTGCAGGCGAAAAGCTCCTACGAGCAGTACTTC
.	15	TRBJ2-1	TRBD2	TRBV5-1	CASSLVTSGNNEQFF	TGCGCCAGCAGCTTGGTGACTAGCGGAAACAATGAGCAGTTCTTC
.	14	TRBJ2-7	TRBD1	TRBV6-1	CASSVGTVSYEQYF	TGTGCCAGCAGTGTTGGGACAGTCTCCTACGAGCAGTACTTC
.	14	TRBJ1-3	.	TRBV4-3	CASSQARVGNTIYF	TGCGCCAGCAGCCAAGCCAGGGTTGGAAACACCATATATTTT
.	19	TRBJ1-2	TRBD1	TRBV5-4	CASSPGTASLQVSNYGYTF	TGTGCCAGCAGCCCTGGGACAGCGTCTCTTCAAGTTTCTAACTATGGCTACACCTTC
once	15	TRBJ2-3	TRBD2	TRBV6-5	CASSYRSGGGDTQYF	TGTGCCAGCAGTTATCGTAGCGGGGGGGGAGATACGCAGTATTTT
.	12	TRBJ1-4	.	TRBV30	CAWSTRSEKLFF	TGTGCCTGGAGTACACGGAGTGAAAAACTGTTTTTT
.	13	TRBJ2-2	.	TRBV19	CASKRTATGELFF	TGTGCCAGTAAGAGGACAGCGACCGGGGAGCTGTTTTTT
.	12	TRBJ1-1	.	TRBV7-9	CASSQKNTEAFF	TGTGCCAGCAGCCAAAAAAACACTGAAGCTTTCTTT
once	14	TRBJ2-1	.	TRBV11-2	CASSSHLRGNEQFF	TGTGCCAGCAGCTCCCACCTGCGGGGAAATGAGCAGTTCTTC